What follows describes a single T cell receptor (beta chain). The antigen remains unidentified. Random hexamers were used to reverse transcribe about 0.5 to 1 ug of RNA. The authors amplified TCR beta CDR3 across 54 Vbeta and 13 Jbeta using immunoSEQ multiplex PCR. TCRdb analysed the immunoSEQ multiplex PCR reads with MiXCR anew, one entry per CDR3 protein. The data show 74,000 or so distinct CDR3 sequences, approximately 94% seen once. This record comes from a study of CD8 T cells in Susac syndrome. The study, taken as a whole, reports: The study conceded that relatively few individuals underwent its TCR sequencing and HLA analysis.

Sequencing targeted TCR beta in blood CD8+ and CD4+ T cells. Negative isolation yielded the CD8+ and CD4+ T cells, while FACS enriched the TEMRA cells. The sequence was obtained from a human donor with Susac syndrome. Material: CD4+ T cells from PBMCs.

The DNA for the CDR3 is TGTGCCAGCAGCAAGAGGGGCGGGGGAAGCTCCTACGAGCAGTACTTC. It codes for CASSKRGGGSSYEQYF. V gene TRBV7-2 combines with J gene TRBJ2-7; 7 bases are a match to TRBD2. After removal of 5 bases from V and 0 bases from J, the junction contained 10 bases not matched to a gene. The CDR3 loop spans 16 amino acids. The germline gives CDR1 SGHTA, CDR2 FQGNSA. The full variable domain, rest sourced from reference TRBV7-2 and TRBJ2-7, is GAGVSQSPSNKVTEKGKDVELRCDPISGHTALYWYRQSLGQGLEFLIYFQGNSAPDKSGLPSDRFSAERTGGSVSTLTIQRTQQEDSAVYLCASSKRGGGSSYEQYFGPGTRLTVT.